Listed below are T cell receptor beta chains from one sample, sequenced in a study of blood T cell repertoires in COVID-19. Sequencing was performed with immunoSEQ multiplex PCR; in TCRdb, only in-frame clones are kept and a portion is missing. Of under 250,000 clones listed, approximately 87% are singletons. The sample comprised peripheral blood. These receptors were obtained from a man in his fifties or sixties with acute or convalescent COVID-19. Each CDR3 is given with its conserved first and last residue. The D gene is left open where the match is weak. Clone size, where shown, is once, few, many, or a class for clones that have expanded.

CDR3 protein: CASSMGGGSETQYF; CDR3 DNA: TGTGCCAGTAGTATGGGGGGGGGAAGCGAGACCCAGTACTTC; D gene: TRBD2; clone size: NA; J gene: TRBJ2-5; V gene: TRBV19
CDR3 protein: CASSTRQDQETQYF; CDR3 DNA: TGTGCCAGCAGTACCCGACAGGATCAAGAGACCCAGTACTTC; D gene: NA; clone size: NA; J gene: TRBJ2-5; V gene: TRBV27
CDR3 protein: CASSYSTGNTQYF; CDR3 DNA: TGTGCCAGCAGTTACTCTACCGGTAATACGCAGTATTTT; D gene: NA; clone size: few; J gene: TRBJ2-3; V gene: TRBV6-2/TRBV6-3
CDR3 protein: CATALAGTNNEQFF; CDR3 DNA: TGTGCCACGGCACTAGCGGGGACGAACAATGAGCAGTTCTTC; D gene: TRBD2; clone size: NA; J gene: TRBJ2-1; V gene: TRBV7-3
CDR3 protein: CSASFRNTEAFF; CDR3 DNA: TGCAGTGCTAGTTTCAGGAACACTGAAGCTTTCTTT; D gene: NA; clone size: few; J gene: TRBJ1-1; V gene: TRBV20-1
CDR3 protein: CASSYSWTGGGDGYTF; CDR3 DNA: TGTGCCAGCAGTTACTCGTGGACAGGGGGGGGAGATGGCTACACCTTC; D gene: TRBD1; clone size: NA; J gene: TRBJ1-2; V gene: TRBV6-5
CDR3 protein: CASSLLPPGQPPYGYTF; CDR3 DNA: TGCGCCAGCAGCTTGCTTCCGCCGGGACAGCCCCCATATGGCTACACCTTC; D gene: TRBD1; clone size: NA; J gene: TRBJ1-2; V gene: TRBV5-1
CDR3 protein: CASSSGTSVYNEQFF; CDR3 DNA: TGTGCCAGCAGTTCCGGGACTAGCGTATACAATGAGCAGTTCTTC; D gene: TRBD2; clone size: NA; J gene: TRBJ2-1; V gene: TRBV6-2/TRBV6-3
CDR3 protein: CASSSGTGPSQPQHF; CDR3 DNA: TGTGCCAGCAGCTCCGGGACAGGGCCTTCTCAGCCCCAGCATTTT; D gene: TRBD1; clone size: NA; J gene: TRBJ1-5; V gene: TRBV11-2
CDR3 protein: CASSARVQGNEKLFF; CDR3 DNA: TGTGCCAGCAGCGCCAGGGTCCAGGGGAATGAAAAACTGTTTTTT; D gene: NA; clone size: NA; J gene: TRBJ1-4; V gene: TRBV13
CDR3 protein: CASSQTRQGYGYTF; CDR3 DNA: TGTGCCAGCAGCCAAACCCGACAGGGCTATGGCTACACCTTC; D gene: TRBD1; clone size: NA; J gene: TRBJ1-2; V gene: TRBV3-1/TRBV3-2
CDR3 protein: CASSLGDRRTQYF; CDR3 DNA: TGTGCCAGCAGCTTGGGAGACAGGAGAACGCAGTATTTT; D gene: NA; clone size: NA; J gene: TRBJ2-3; V gene: TRBV5-8
CDR3 protein: CASSIVVQEETQYF; CDR3 DNA: TGTGCCAGTAGTATAGTAGTGCAGGAAGAGACCCAGTACTTC; D gene: NA; clone size: once; J gene: TRBJ2-5; V gene: TRBV19
CDR3 protein: CASSLILAGETQYF; CDR3 DNA: TGTGCCAGCAGCTTAATTTTGGCGGGAGAGACCCAGTACTTC; D gene: NA; clone size: NA; J gene: TRBJ2-5; V gene: TRBV7-9
CDR3 protein: CASRTQGGSNQPQHF; CDR3 DNA: TGTGCCAGCAGAACTCAGGGGGGAAGCAATCAGCCCCAGCATTTT; D gene: TRBD1; clone size: NA; J gene: TRBJ1-5; V gene: TRBV28
CDR3 protein: CASSRTKNYGYTF; CDR3 DNA: TGTGCCAGCAGCCGGACAAAGAACTATGGCTACACCTTC; D gene: NA; clone size: NA; J gene: TRBJ1-2; V gene: TRBV7-8
CDR3 protein: CASSLWTSGGTQYF; CDR3 DNA: TGTGCCAGCAGCTTGTGGACTAGCGGGGGGACCCAGTACTTC; D gene: TRBD2; clone size: NA; J gene: TRBJ2-5; V gene: TRBV5-5